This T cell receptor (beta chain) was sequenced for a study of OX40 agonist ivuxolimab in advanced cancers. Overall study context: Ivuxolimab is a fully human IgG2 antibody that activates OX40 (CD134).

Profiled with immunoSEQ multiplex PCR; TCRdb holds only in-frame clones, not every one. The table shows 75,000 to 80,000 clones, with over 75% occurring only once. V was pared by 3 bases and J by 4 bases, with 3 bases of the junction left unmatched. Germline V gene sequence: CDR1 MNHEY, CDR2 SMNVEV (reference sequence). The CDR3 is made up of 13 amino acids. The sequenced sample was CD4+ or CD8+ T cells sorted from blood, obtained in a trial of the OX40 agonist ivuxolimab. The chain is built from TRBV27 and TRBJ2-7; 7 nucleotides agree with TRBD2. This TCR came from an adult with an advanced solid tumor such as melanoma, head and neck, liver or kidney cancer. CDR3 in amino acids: CASSFVGGYEQYF. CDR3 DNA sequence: TGTGCCAGCAGTTTCGTGGGGGGGTACGAGCAGTACTTC.